The clone carrying this T cell receptor beta chain appeared many times. The antigen remains unidentified. These data come from a study of T-cell reconstitution after alpha-beta-depleted transplantation in children. Notes on the study in general: Reportedly, alpha-beta T cells present about two months post-transplant originated from several hundred expanded clones of graft origin. One year post-transplant, T-cell counts and diversity were largely derived from T cells produced anew. Surviving recipient T cells and thymic progenitors produced the high day-60 TCRbeta diversity seen in some patients.

Unique molecular identifiers tagged the TCRbeta library. Via MiXCR, TCRdb re-called the PCR reads, giving one row per CDR3 protein. The table includes approximately 230,000 distinct CDR3 sequences, 25% detected once. Per the germline V gene, CDR1 is SQVTM and CDR2 is ANQGSEA. The trim removed 3 bases at V and 5 bases at J, leaving 11 bases unmatched. The CDR3 sequence is 15 residues long. The sequence derives from a girl aged 2-10 years with Fanconi anemia, due to receive a stem cell transplant. The sample was PBMCs, taken before TCRalphabeta/CD19-depleted stem cell transplant. J is TRBJ2-3 and V is TRBV29-1; 7 positions agree with TRBD2. The CDR3 DNA follows: TGCAGCGTTGATGAGCGGGATACTCGGGAAGATACGCAGTATTTT. Residues: CSVDERDTREDTQYF.